The sequence of this TCR beta chain was determined in a study of cytomegalovirus exposure and HLA in healthy donors. In the case of this clone: As yet, its antigen is unknown.

Study findings and constraints: Exclusion as indistinguishable affected some V segments, including TRBV6-2 and TRBV6-3. Researchers reported in a later analysis that a missense DCLRE1C variant was tied to TCR beta V- and J-gene trimming.

Germline-derived CDR1 and CDR2 are SGDLS and YYNGEE. V was trimmed by 3 bases and J by 0 bases, leaving 16 bases between them. The CDR3 has 17 amino acids. A multiplex PCR was run with 60 Vbeta primers and 13 Jbeta primers. Per the original data handling: The authors later counted roughly 76 million unique TCR beta chains, 9.5 million to 13 million of them shared. Here immunoSEQ multiplex PCR was the method, and the copy in TCRdb shows in-frame clones only, minus some. V and J calls and clone size are given by that table; D and trimming were obtained from the DNA. The data contain roughly 170,000 clones, roughly 80% of them seen just once; the ten biggest clones take up under 6%.

The chain is built from TRBV9 and TRBJ2-1; tentatively, D is TRBD2 (5 bases). Sequenced material: PBMCs. This receptor was obtained from a woman between 50 and 59 years old in good health and CMV-seropositive. The CDR3 reads CASSANFGRDSYNEQFF. CDR3 DNA: TGTGCCAGCAGCGCAAACTTCGGACGGGACTCCTACAATGAGCAGTTCTTC. Complete variable domain (other parts from reference TRBV9 and TRBJ2-1): DSGVTQTPKHLITATGQRVTLRCSPRSGDLSVYWYQQSLDQGLQFLIQYYNGEERAKGNILERFSAQQFPDLHSELNLSSLELGDSALYFCASSANFGRDSYNEQFFGPGTRLTVL.